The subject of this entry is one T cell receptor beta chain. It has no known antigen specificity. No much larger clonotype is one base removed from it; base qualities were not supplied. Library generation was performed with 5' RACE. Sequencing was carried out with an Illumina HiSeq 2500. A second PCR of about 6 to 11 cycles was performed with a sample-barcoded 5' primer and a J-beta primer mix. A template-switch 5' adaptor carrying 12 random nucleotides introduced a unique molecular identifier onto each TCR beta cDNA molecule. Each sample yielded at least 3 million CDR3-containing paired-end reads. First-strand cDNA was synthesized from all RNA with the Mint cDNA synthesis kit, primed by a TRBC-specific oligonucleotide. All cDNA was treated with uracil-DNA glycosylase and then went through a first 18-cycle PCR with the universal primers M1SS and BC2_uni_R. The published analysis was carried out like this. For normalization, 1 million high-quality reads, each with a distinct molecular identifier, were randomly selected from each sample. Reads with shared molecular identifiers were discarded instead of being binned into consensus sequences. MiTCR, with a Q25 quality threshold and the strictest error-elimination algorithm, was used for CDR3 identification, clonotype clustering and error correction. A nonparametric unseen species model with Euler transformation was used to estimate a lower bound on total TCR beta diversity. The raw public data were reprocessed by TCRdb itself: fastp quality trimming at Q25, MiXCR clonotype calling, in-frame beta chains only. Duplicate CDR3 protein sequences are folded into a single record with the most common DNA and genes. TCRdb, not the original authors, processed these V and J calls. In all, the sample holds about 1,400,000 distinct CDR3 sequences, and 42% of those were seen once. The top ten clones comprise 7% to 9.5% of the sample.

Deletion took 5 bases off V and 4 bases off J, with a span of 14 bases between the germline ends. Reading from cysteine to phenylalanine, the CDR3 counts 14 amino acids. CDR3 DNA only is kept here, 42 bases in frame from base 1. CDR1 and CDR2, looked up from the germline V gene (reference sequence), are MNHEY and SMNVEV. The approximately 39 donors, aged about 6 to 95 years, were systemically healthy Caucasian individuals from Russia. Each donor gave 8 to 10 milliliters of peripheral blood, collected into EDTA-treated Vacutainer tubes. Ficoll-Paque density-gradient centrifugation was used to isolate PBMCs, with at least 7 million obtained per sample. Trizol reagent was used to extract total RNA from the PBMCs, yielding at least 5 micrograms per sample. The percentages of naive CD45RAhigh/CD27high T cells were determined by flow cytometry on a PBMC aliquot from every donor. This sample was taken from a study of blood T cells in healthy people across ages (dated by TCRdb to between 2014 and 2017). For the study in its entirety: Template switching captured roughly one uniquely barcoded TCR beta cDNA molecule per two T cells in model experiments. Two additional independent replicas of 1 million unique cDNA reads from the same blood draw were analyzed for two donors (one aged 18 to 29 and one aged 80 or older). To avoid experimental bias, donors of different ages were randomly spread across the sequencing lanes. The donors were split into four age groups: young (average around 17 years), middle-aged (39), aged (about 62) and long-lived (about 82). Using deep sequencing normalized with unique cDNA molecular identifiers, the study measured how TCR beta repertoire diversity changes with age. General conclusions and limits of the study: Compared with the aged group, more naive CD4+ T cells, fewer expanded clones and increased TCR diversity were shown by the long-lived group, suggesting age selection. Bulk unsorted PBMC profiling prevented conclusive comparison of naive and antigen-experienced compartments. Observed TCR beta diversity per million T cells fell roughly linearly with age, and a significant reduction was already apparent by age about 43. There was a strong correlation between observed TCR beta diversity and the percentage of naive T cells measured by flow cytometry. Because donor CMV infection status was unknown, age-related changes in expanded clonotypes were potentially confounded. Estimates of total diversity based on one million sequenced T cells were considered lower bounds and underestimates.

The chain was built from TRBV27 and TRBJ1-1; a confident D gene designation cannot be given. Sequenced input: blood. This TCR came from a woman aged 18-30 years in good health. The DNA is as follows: TGTGCCAGCAGTGTCACCGGACCTCCCACTGAAGCTTTCTTT. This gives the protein CASSVTGPPTEAFF.